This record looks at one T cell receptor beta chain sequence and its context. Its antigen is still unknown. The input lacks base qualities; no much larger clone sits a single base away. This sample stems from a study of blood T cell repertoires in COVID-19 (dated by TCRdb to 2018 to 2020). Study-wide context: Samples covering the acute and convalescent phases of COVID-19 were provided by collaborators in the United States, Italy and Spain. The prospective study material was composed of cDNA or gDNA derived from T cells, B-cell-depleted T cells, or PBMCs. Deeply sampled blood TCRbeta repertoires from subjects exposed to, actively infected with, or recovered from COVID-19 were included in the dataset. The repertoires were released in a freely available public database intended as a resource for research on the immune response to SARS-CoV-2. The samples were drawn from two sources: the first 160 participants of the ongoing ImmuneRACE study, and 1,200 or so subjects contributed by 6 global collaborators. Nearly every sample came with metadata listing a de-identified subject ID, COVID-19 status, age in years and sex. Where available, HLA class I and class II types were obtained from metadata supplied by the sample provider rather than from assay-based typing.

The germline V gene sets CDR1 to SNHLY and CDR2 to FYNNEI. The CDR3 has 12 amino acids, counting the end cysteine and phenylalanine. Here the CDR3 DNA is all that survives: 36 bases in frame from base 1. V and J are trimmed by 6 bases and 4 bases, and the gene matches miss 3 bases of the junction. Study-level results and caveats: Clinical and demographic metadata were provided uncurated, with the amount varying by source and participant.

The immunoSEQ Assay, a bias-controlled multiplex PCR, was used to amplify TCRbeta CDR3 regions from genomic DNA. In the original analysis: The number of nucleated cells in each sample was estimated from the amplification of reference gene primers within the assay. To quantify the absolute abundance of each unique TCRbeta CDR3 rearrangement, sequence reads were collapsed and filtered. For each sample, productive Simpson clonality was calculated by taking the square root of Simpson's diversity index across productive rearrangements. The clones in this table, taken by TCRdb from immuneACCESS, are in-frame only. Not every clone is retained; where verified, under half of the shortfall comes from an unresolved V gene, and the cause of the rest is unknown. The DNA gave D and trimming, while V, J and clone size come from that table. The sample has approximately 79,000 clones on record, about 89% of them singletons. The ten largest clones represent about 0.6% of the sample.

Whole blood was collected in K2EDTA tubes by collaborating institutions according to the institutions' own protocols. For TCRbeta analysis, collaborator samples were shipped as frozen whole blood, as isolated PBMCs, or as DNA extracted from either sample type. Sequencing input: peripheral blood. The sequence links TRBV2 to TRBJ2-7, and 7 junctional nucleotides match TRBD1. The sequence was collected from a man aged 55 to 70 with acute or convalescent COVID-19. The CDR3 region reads CASSSDRYEQYF. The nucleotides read TGTGCCAGCAGCTCGGACAGGTACGAGCAGTACTTC. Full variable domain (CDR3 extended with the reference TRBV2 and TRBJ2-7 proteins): EPEVTQTPSHQVTQMGQEVILRCVPISNHLYFYWYRQILGQKVEFLVSFYNNEISEKSEIFDDQFSVERPDGSNFTLKIRSTKLEDSAMYFCASSSDRYEQYFGPGTRLTVT.